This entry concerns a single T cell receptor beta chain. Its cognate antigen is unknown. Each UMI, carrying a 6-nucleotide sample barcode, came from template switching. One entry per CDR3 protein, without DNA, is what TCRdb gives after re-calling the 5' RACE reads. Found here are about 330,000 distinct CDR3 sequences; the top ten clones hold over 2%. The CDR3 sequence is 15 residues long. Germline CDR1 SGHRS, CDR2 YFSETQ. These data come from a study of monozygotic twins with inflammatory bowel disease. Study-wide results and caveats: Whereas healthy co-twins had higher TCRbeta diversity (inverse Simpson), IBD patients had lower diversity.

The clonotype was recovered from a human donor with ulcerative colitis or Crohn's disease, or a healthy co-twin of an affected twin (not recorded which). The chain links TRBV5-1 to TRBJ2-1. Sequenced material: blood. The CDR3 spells CASSDARNSYNEQFF.